Reported below is one T cell receptor (beta chain). The antigen remains undetermined. These data come from a study of T cell repertoires in cytomegalovirus infection. Study at large: CMV infection and matching HLA type were both indicated by public TCR beta signatures.

Study-wide results and caveats: HLA-C-restricted CMV-specific TCR beta clonotypes were dominant in the ex vivo response. Using cumulative public TCR beta family frequency, the authors identified those who carried CMV together with the relevant HLA.

TCRdb independently ran MiXCR on the reads; one entry per CDR3 protein. The profile shows some 180,000 distinct CDR3 sequences, roughly 19% of them singletons. Trimming at V came to 7 bases and at J to 6 bases, leaving 8 bases not matched to a gene. There are 14 residues in the CDR3. Germline CDR1 is LNHDA and CDR2 is SQIVND (reference sequence). This TCR came from a human donor in good health (CMV status not recorded). Some clones in this sample may be carry-over from other donors' samples. The J gene is TRBJ2-2, the V gene TRBV19, with 7 bases aligning to TRBD1. The sample was PBMCs. The CDR3 DNA sequence: TGTGCCAGTACCCAGAGTACAGGGGCCGGGGAGCTGTTTTTT. Its translation: CASTQSTGAGELFF. Combining the CDR3 with reference TRBV19 and TRBJ2-2 gives the whole variable domain DGGITQSPKYLFRKEGQNVTLSCEQNLNHDAMYWYRQDPGQGLRLIYYSQIVNDFQKGDIAEGYSVSREKKESFPLTVTSAQKNPTAFYLCASTQSTGAGELFFGEGSRLTVL.